A selection of T cell receptor beta chains follows, all from one sample in a study of OX40 agonist ivuxolimab in advanced cancers. TCRdb keeps only in-frame clones here, not all; method: immunoSEQ multiplex PCR. This table has about 38,000 clones, over 80% appearing once. The starting material was CD4+ or CD8+ T cells sorted from blood, obtained in a trial of the OX40 agonist ivuxolimab. All receptors come from an adult with an advanced solid tumor such as melanoma, head and neck, liver or kidney cancer. Both conserved end residues are trimmed from each CDR3. A D gene is named only where the DNA matches it firmly.

NA,TRBV29-1,SVPDGLNTEAF
TRBD1,TRBV6-1,ASSERDRMNTEAF
NA,TRBV6-1,ASTGNLGNEQF
TRBD1,TRBV10-3,AIRAQGAIEAF
NA,TRBV7-6,ASSLRETRNEQF
TRBD1,TRBV10-3,AIIDRDYGYT
NA,TRBV19,ASSLQLHGYT
NA,TRBV18,ASSPRRPGATDTQY
NA,TRBV18,ASSSAAASYEQY
NA,TRBV2,ASSAGGGAGPGYT
NA,TRBV29-1,SVEVSRDQPQH
NA,TRBV5-4,ASSLAGRLPNEQF
TRBD1,TRBV11-2,ASSPRDRQETQY
TRBD1,TRBV13,ASSPFGQGLYEQY
NA,TRBV6-6,ASSYARGNEQF
TRBD1,TRBV6-5,ASSTRDRVYAQY
NA,TRBV6-5,ASSYRMNTEAF
TRBD1,TRBV30,AWGPRGLTQETQY
TRBD2,TRBV5-4,ASSSTSGRVPDTQY
TRBD1,TRBV28,ASCSGQGGYQPQH
NA,TRBV28,ASSLFTLSSYNSPLH
NA,TRBV7-8,ASSPWRSEVASNEQF
NA,TRBV28,ASSFLGLKRGQPQH
NA,TRBV7-3,ASAQSWTNEKLF
TRBD1,TRBV5-6,ASSLKTGGSYNEQF
TRBD1,TRBV4-2,ASSLAAGGASEQY
TRBD2,TRBV2,ASSLTSGSYNEQF
NA,TRBV29-1,SGQQETQY
NA,TRBV5-6,ASSLFESRGEQY
NA,TRBV7-2,ASSSDGYEQY
TRBD1,TRBV6-5,ASTPTGTRNQPQH
TRBD1,TRBV4-1,ASSHGTGIFSYEQY
NA,TRBV9,ASSLGSRGNTEAF
TRBD2,TRBV10-2,ASSATSGRGEQY
NA,TRBV2,ASSFDSNQPQH
TRBD2,TRBV5-1,ASSLGLAADEQF
TRBD2,TRBV10-3,AISETGGNEQF
TRBD2,TRBV6-4,ASRPGLDTDTQY
NA,TRBV5-8,ASSSSGLGSYNEQF
NA,TRBV7-9,ASTHQGGELF
NA,TRBV7-9,ASSQTGSGNQPQH
NA,TRBV7-9,ASSLVISGTEAF
NA,TRBV4-3,ASSQSRDDTDTQY
NA,TRBV28,ASSFGNYGYT
NA,TRBV7-9,ASSLRKAGAYEQY
TRBD1,TRBV7-2,ASSSGTGKGEQY
TRBD1,TRBV4-2,ASSPGTGGLKWYGYT
TRBD2,TRBV4-1,ASSQDPGLAGGQETQY
NA,TRBV6-5,ASSRGRTTGELF
NA,TRBV10-1,ASSGDVSNEQF
TRBD2,TRBV4-2,ASSQERESSYEQY
NA,TRBV28,ASSLSAGFGNQPQH
TRBD2,TRBV27,ASSLAGGNNEQF
NA,TRBV5-6,ASSGTNGQPQH
TRBD2,TRBV11-3,ASSLAGGEQY
NA,TRBV5-1,ASSSGLFMNTEAF
TRBD2,TRBV11-2,ASSAGTSGTDTQY
NA,TRBV2,ASRGTTGFGNTIY
NA,TRBV18,ASSQGSTEAF
NA,TRBV25-1,ASGQSYNEQF